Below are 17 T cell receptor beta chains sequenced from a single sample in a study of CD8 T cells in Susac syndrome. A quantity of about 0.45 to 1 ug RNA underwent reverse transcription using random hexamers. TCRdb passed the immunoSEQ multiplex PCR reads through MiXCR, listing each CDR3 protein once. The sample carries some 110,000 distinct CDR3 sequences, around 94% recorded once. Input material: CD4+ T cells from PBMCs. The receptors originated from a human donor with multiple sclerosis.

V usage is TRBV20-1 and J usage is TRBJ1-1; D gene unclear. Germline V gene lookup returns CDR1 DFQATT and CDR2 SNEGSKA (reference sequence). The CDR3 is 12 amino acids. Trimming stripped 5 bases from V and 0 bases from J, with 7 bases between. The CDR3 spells CSAAAVNTEAFF. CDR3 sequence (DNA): TGCAGTGCTGCAGCAGTGAACACTGAAGCTTTCTTT.

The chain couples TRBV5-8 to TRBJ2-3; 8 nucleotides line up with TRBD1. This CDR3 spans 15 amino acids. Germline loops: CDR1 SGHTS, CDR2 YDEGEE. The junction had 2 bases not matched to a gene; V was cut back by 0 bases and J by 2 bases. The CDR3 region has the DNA TGTGCCAGCAGCTTGGACAGGGGGGCCACAGATACGCAGTATTTT. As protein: CASSLDRGATDTQYF.

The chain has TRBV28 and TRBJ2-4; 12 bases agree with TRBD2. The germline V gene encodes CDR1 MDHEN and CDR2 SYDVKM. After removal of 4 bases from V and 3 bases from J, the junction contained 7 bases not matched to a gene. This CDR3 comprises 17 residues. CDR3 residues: CASSSSGGGFDKNIQYF. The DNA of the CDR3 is TGTGCCAGCAGTTCTAGCGGGGGGGGGTTTGACAAAAACATTCAGTACTTC.

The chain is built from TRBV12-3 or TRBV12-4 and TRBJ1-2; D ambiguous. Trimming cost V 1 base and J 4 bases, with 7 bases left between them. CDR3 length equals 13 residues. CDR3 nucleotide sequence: TGTGCCAGCAGTTTAGAGCGTCTCTATGGCTACACCTTC. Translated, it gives CASSLERLYGYTF.

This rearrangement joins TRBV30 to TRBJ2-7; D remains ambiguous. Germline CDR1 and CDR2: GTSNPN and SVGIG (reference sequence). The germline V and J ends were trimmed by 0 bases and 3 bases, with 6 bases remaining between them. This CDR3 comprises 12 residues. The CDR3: CAWSVMSYEQYF. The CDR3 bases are TGTGCCTGGAGTGTAATGAGCTACGAGCAGTACTTC.

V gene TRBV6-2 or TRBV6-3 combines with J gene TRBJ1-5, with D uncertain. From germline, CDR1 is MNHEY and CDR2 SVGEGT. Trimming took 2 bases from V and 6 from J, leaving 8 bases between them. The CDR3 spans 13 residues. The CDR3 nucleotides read TGTGCCAGCAGTTACGTGGAGCTTCAGCCCCAGCATTTT. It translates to CASSYVELQPQHF.

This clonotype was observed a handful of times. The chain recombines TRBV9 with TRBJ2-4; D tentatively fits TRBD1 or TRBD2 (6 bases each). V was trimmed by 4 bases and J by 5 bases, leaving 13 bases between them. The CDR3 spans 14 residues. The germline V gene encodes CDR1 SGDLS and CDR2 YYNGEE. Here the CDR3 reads CASSPGGTQNIQYF. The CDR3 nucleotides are TGTGCCAGCAGCCCTGGGGGGACACAAAACATTCAGTACTTC.

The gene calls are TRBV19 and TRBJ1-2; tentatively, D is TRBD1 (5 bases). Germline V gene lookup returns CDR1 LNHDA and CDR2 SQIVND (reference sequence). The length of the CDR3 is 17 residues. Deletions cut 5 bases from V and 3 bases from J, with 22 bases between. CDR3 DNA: TGTGCCAGTAGTTTCCTTTGGGGCAGGGTATCGGACTATGGCTACACCTTC. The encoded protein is CASSFLWGRVSDYGYTF.

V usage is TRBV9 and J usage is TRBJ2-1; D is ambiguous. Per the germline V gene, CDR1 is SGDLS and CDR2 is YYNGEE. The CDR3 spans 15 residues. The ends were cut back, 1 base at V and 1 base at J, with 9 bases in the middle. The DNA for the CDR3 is TGTGCCAGCAGCGTAAACTCTGGTTCCTACAATGAGCAGTTCTTC. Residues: CASSVNSGSYNEQFF.

The CDR3 spells CASSPSSGGAETQYF. CDR3 nucleotides: TGTGCCAGCAGCCCCTCGAGCGGGGGGGCGGAGACCCAGTACTTC. This chain links TRBV7-2 with TRBJ2-5; 10 bases line up with TRBD2. The CDR3 runs to 15 residues. Per germline, CDR1 SGHTA and CDR2 FQGNSA. The trim removed 5 bases at V and 5 bases at J, leaving 8 bases unmatched.

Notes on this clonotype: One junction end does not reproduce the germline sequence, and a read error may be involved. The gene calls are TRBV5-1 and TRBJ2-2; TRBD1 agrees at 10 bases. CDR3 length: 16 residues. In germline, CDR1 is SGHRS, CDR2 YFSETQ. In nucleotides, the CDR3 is TGCGCCAGCAGCCCGGGACAGGGGATGAACCCCGGGGAGCTGTTTTTT. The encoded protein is CASSPGQGMNPGELFF.

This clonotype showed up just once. CDR3 DNA sequence: TGTGCCAGCAGCGCCTCGGGACAGCCAAACACTGAAGCTTTCTTT. It codes for CASSASGQPNTEAFF. This chain connects TRBV9 to TRBJ1-1; TRBD1 matches at 7 bases. The V gene's germline CDR1 is SGDLS and CDR2 YYNGEE. J lost 2 bases, V lost 3 bases, and 7 bases had no gene match. The length of the CDR3 is 15 residues.

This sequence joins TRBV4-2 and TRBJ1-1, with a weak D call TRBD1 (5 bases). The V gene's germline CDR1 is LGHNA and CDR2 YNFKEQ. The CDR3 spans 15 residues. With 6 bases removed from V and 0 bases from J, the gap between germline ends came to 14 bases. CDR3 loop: CASRGPGTVNTEAFF. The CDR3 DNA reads TGTGCCAGCAGAGGCCCTGGGACCGTGAACACTGAAGCTTTCTTT.

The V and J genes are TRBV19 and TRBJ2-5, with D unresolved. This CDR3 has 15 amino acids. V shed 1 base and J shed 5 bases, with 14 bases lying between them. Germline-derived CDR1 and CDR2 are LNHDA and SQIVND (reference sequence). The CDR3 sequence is CASSIGVTTGETQYF. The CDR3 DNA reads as TGTGCCAGTAGTATAGGCGTAACCACCGGGGAGACCCAGTACTTC.

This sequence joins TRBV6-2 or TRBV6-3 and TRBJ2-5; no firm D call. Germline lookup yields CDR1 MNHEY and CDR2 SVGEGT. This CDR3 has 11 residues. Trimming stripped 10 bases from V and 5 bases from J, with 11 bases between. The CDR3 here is CAISQSETQYF. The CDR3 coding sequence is TGTGCCATTTCCCAGTCGGAGACCCAGTACTTC.

CDR3 bases: TGCGCCAGCAGCTTGTTAAGTCTGGGAGATACGCAGTATTTT. It is translated as CASSLLSLGDTQYF. The V gene is TRBV5-1, the J gene TRBJ2-3, with no clear D. V was cut by 1 base and J by 5 bases, with 11 bases left in between. The length of the CDR3 is 14 residues. The germline V gene has CDR1 SGHRS and CDR2 YFSETQ. Together with reference TRBV5-1 and TRBJ2-3, the CDR3 gives the full variable domain: KAGVTQTPRYLIKTRGQQVTLSCSPISGHRSVSWYQQTPGQGLQFLFEYFSETQRNKGNFPGRFSGRQFSNSRSEMNVSTLELGDSALYLCASSLLSLGDTQYFGPGTRLTVL.

CDR3 DNA: TGTGCCAGCAGTCCGAGACGGGGGGCTCAGCCCCAGCATTTT. Its protein product is CASSPRRGAQPQHF. The chain links TRBV7-2 to TRBJ1-5, with D possibly matching TRBD1 (6 bases). Trimming shortened V by 6 bases and J by 6 bases, and 15 bases separated the two germline ends. Per the germline V gene, CDR1 is SGHTA and CDR2 is FQGNSA. The length of the CDR3 is 14 residues.